These T cell receptor beta chains were read from a single sample in a study of T cells in localized non-small cell lung cancer. Clones were sequenced by immunoSEQ multiplex PCR, and TCRdb holds only the in-frame ones, with some missing. Of tens of thousands of clones in the sample, more than 65% were seen once. The sequences come from peripheral blood, collected before any cancer treatment. These receptors came from a male donor older than 55 with stage III squamous cell lung carcinoma. Each CDR3 is given with its conserved first and last residue. A D gene is named only where the DNA matches it firmly. Size values are once, few and many counts, or a class for expanded clones, and some rows have none.

CDR3: CAISEGGNGNQPQHF
DNA: TGTGCCATCAGTGAAGGGGGGAACGGCAATCAGCCCCAGCATTTT
J: TRBJ1-5
D: .
V: TRBV10-3
size: few

CDR3: CASSLSAMGETQYF
DNA: TGTGCCAGCAGCTTATCGGCCATGGGAGAGACCCAGTACTTC
J: TRBJ2-5
D: .
V: TRBV7-7
size: .

CDR3: CASSFAGDREAFF
DNA: TGTGCCAGCAGCTTCGCAGGAGACAGGGAAGCTTTCTTT
J: TRBJ1-1
D: .
V: TRBV11-3
size: few

CDR3: CASSLAPGAESEAFF
DNA: TGCGCCAGCAGCTTGGCCCCAGGGGCTGAGTCTGAAGCTTTCTTT
J: TRBJ1-1
D: .
V: TRBV5-1
size: .

CDR3: CASSEEGLAYSSYNEQFF
DNA: TGTGCCAGCAGTGAAGAAGGACTAGCGTATAGCTCCTACAATGAGCAGTTCTTC
J: TRBJ2-1
D: TRBD2
V: TRBV6-1
size: .

CDR3: CASSYSGGGSNEQFF
DNA: TGTGCCAGCAGTTACAGCGGGGGGGGGTCAAATGAGCAGTTCTTC
J: TRBJ2-1
D: TRBD2
V: TRBV6-5
size: .

CDR3: CASSHIGRSTTYEQYF
DNA: TGCGCCAGCAGCCATATAGGGCGATCAACCACCTACGAGCAGTACTTC
J: TRBJ2-7
D: .
V: TRBV5-1
size: .

CDR3: CASSGINRVRTEAFF
DNA: TGTGCCAGCAGCGGAATCAACAGGGTCCGCACTGAAGCTTTCTTT
J: TRBJ1-1
D: .
V: TRBV9
size: once

CDR3: CASSLSGPYSNQPQHF
DNA: TGTGCCAGCTCACTTTCAGGACCTTATAGCAATCAGCCCCAGCATTTT
J: TRBJ1-5
D: .
V: TRBV18
size: .

CDR3: CASTVGGAGETQYF
DNA: TGTGCCAGCACCGTGGGGGGGGCCGGAGAGACCCAGTACTTC
J: TRBJ2-5
D: .
V: TRBV7-9
size: .

CDR3: CASSPSQGSFNQPQHF
DNA: TGTGCCAGCTCACCCTCACAGGGTTCGTTCAATCAGCCCCAGCATTTT
J: TRBJ1-5
D: .
V: TRBV18
size: .

CDR3: CASRPNSGTGGNTIYF
DNA: TGTGCCAGCAGGCCTAACTCCGGGACAGGAGGAAACACCATATATTTT
J: TRBJ1-3
D: TRBD1
V: TRBV27
size: .

CDR3: CAISERAGDEKLFF
DNA: TGTGCCATCAGTGAAAGGGCCGGGGATGAAAAACTGTTTTTT
J: TRBJ1-4
D: .
V: TRBV10-3
size: once

CDR3: CASSVWDDRPGELFF
DNA: TGTGCCAGCAGCGTTTGGGACGATAGACCCGGGGAGCTGTTTTTT
J: TRBJ2-2
D: .
V: TRBV9
size: .

CDR3: CASSDGTSGRARETQYF
DNA: TGCGCCAGCAGCGACGGGACTAGCGGGAGGGCCCGGGAGACCCAGTACTTC
J: TRBJ2-5
D: TRBD2
V: TRBV5-1
size: .

CDR3: CASSTPNAKLFF
DNA: TGTGCCAGTAGTACGCCAAACGCGAAACTGTTTTTT
J: TRBJ1-4
D: .
V: TRBV19
size: .

CDR3: CASSEDRGAYGYTF
DNA: TGTGCCAGCAGTGAAGACAGGGGCGCCTATGGCTACACCTTC
J: TRBJ1-2
D: TRBD1
V: TRBV2
size: .

CDR3: CASRGQMGQPQHF
DNA: TGTGCCAGCAGAGGACAAATGGGTCAGCCCCAGCATTTT
J: TRBJ1-5
D: .
V: TRBV27
size: .

CDR3: CASSGGTSNQPQHF
DNA: TGTGCCAGCAGCGGGGGGACGAGCAATCAGCCCCAGCATTTT
J: TRBJ1-5
D: .
V: TRBV6-1
size: .

CDR3: CASSVAGQRGETQYF
DNA: TGTGCCAGCAGCGTAGCTGGGCAGAGGGGGGAGACCCAGTACTTC
J: TRBJ2-5
D: .
V: TRBV9
size: .

CDR3: CASKTEGEWGYTF
DNA: TGTGCCAGCAAGACGGAGGGCGAGTGGGGCTACACCTTC
J: TRBJ1-2
D: .
V: TRBV2
size: .

CDR3: CASSYSGITGELFF
DNA: TGTGCCAGCAGTTACTCGGGAATCACCGGGGAGCTGTTTTTT
J: TRBJ2-2
D: .
V: TRBV6-5
size: .

CDR3: CASSRGSSTNEKLFF
DNA: TGCGCCAGCTCTCGGGGATCGTCAACTAATGAAAAACTGTTTTTT
J: TRBJ1-4
D: .
V: TRBV5-1
size: .

CDR3: CAISNSTGGRGELFF
DNA: TGTGCCATCAGTAATTCTACGGGAGGACGCGGGGAGCTGTTTTTT
J: TRBJ2-2
D: TRBD2
V: TRBV10-3
size: .

CDR3: CASSNRDRGEDTQYF
DNA: TGTGCCAGCTCCAACCGGGACAGGGGTGAAGATACGCAGTATTTT
J: TRBJ2-3
D: TRBD1
V: TRBV27
size: .

CDR3: CASSKLGLAGANSYEQYF
DNA: TGTGCCAGCTCAAAATTGGGACTAGCGGGGGCCAACTCCTACGAGCAGTACTTC
J: TRBJ2-7
D: TRBD2
V: TRBV18
size: .

CDR3: CASSQDLNTPGVLTF
DNA: TGTGCCAGCAGCCAAGATCTTAATACCCCGGGCGTCCTGACTTTC
J: TRBJ2-6
D: .
V: TRBV14
size: .

CDR3: CASSRTPGTPNYNEQFF
DNA: TGCGCCAGCAGCCGTACCCCCGGGACACCGAACTACAATGAGCAGTTCTTC
J: TRBJ2-1
D: .
V: TRBV5-1
size: .

CDR3: CASSFGTGNQPQHF
DNA: TGTGCCAGCAGTTTCGGGACAGGAAATCAGCCCCAGCATTTT
J: TRBJ1-5
D: TRBD1
V: TRBV28
size: .

CDR3: CASSLTGGIFQETQYF
DNA: TGTGCCAGCAGTTTAACGGGAGGGATCTTCCAAGAGACCCAGTACTTC
J: TRBJ2-5
D: TRBD2
V: TRBV27
size: .

CDR3: CASTSGGVYNEQFF
DNA: TGTGCCAGCACCAGCGGGGGGGTTTACAATGAGCAGTTCTTC
J: TRBJ2-1
D: TRBD2
V: TRBV19
size: .

CDR3: CASSSPYRTSGDTNEQFF
DNA: TGCGCCAGCAGCTCTCCTTATCGGACTAGCGGGGATACCAATGAGCAGTTCTTC
J: TRBJ2-1
D: TRBD2
V: TRBV5-1
size: once

CDR3: CAISEGVGSNEKLFF
DNA: TGTGCCATCAGTGAGGGGGTAGGGTCTAATGAAAAACTGTTTTTT
J: TRBJ1-4
D: .
V: TRBV10-3
size: .

CDR3: CASSPGTSGMTKQYF
DNA: TGTGCCAGCAGCCCCGGGACTAGCGGGATGACTAAGCAGTACTTC
J: TRBJ2-7
D: TRBD2
V: TRBV7-2
size: .

CDR3: CASTKPGFGELFF
DNA: TGTGCCAGCACTAAACCGGGCTTCGGGGAGCTGTTTTTT
J: TRBJ2-2
D: .
V: TRBV6-5
size: .

CDR3: CASSSTGPSSYEQYF
DNA: TGTGCCAGCAGCTCTACAGGGCCGAGCTCCTACGAGCAGTACTTC
J: TRBJ2-7
D: .
V: TRBV11-2
size: .

CDR3: CAGRQPNTGELFF
DNA: TGCGCCGGCAGACAGCCGAACACCGGGGAGCTGTTTTTT
J: TRBJ2-2
D: .
V: TRBV10-2
size: .

CDR3: CASSPTGISYEQYF
DNA: TGTGCCAGCAGCCCCACAGGGATCTCCTACGAGCAGTACTTC
J: TRBJ2-7
D: .
V: TRBV2
size: .

CDR3: CASKRWSGQETQYF
DNA: TGTGCCAGCAAGAGGTGGAGCGGACAAGAGACCCAGTACTTC
J: TRBJ2-5
D: .
V: TRBV2
size: .

CDR3: CASSRRDQPQHF
DNA: TGTGCCAGCAGCCGACGGGATCAGCCCCAGCATTTT
J: TRBJ1-5
D: .
V: TRBV7-2
size: .

CDR3: CASRPALDPYNEQFF
DNA: TGTGCCAGCAGACCCGCTTTGGACCCCTACAATGAGCAGTTCTTC
J: TRBJ2-1
D: .
V: TRBV2
size: .

CDR3: CASSKSNWNEQYF
DNA: TGTGCCAGCAGCAAAAGCAATTGGAACGAGCAGTACTTC
J: TRBJ2-7
D: .
V: TRBV21-1
size: .

CDR3: CASSSYLGQPQHF
DNA: TGCGCCAGCAGCTCCTACTTGGGGCAGCCCCAGCATTTT
J: TRBJ1-5
D: .
V: TRBV10-1
size: .

CDR3: CATSNHGGNYGYTF
DNA: TGTGCCACCAGCAACCACGGGGGTAACTATGGCTACACCTTC
J: TRBJ1-2
D: .
V: TRBV15
size: few

CDR3: CASWTGSGNTIYF
DNA: TGCGCCAGCTGGACAGGCTCTGGAAACACCATATATTTT
J: TRBJ1-3
D: TRBD1
V: TRBV5-1
size: .

CDR3: CAWSVSQNQPQHF
DNA: TGTGCCTGGAGTGTAAGCCAGAATCAGCCCCAGCATTTT
J: TRBJ1-5
D: .
V: TRBV30
size: .

CDR3: CASSKQGRDSPLHF
DNA: TGTGCCAGCAGCAAACAGGGGCGAGATTCACCCCTCCACTTT
J: TRBJ1-6
D: .
V: TRBV21-1
size: .

CDR3: CAISAGLAGPLLPDTQYF
DNA: TGTGCCATCAGTGCGGGACTAGCGGGGCCCCTCCTCCCAGATACGCAGTATTTT
J: TRBJ2-3
D: TRBD2
V: TRBV10-3
size: .

CDR3: CASSPNSYEQYF
DNA: TGTGCCAGCTCACCCAACTCCTACGAGCAGTACTTC
J: TRBJ2-7
D: .
V: TRBV18
size: .

CDR3: CASSDPTMTYEQYF
DNA: TGCGCCAGCAGCGATCCCACAATGACCTACGAGCAGTACTTC
J: TRBJ2-7
D: .
V: TRBV5-1
size: .

CDR3: CASSLETASDNEQFF
DNA: TGCGCCAGCAGCTTGGAGACGGCGTCGGACAATGAGCAGTTCTTC
J: TRBJ2-1
D: .
V: TRBV5-1
size: .

CDR3: CASSLDRDPIVNIQYF
DNA: TGTGCCAGCTCCCTCGACAGGGACCCTATAGTAAACATTCAGTACTTC
J: TRBJ2-4
D: TRBD1
V: TRBV18
size: .

CDR3: CASSGPSSSYEQYF
DNA: TGTGCCAGTAGCGGTCCATCCAGCTCCTACGAGCAGTACTTC
J: TRBJ2-7
D: .
V: TRBV19
size: .

CDR3: CASSLGQGRGYTF
DNA: TGTGCCAGCAGCTTGGGCCAGGGTCGTGGCTACACCTTC
J: TRBJ1-2
D: .
V: TRBV5-6
size: .